This is a list of T cell receptor beta chains from one sample in a study of blood T cell repertoires in COVID-19. Sequencing used immunoSEQ multiplex PCR; TCRdb keeps in-frame clones, though not all of them. The table lists more than 130,000 clones, more than 75% of them singletons. Material for sequencing was peripheral blood. These receptors were taken from a woman between 40 and 50 years old with acute or convalescent COVID-19. The CDR3 runs from the conserved cysteine through the conserved F or W. The order of the fields is D gene, V gene, clone size, J gene, CDR3 protein, CDR3 DNA. D genes are given only for firm matches. Clone size is not always given. Where it is, it says once, few, many or a class for expanded clones.

D gene: TRBD1
V gene: TRBV7-9
clone size: NA
J gene: TRBJ1-6
CDR3 protein: CASSRDRGSSYNSPLHF
CDR3 DNA: TGTGCCAGCAGCCGGGACAGGGGGAGCTCCTATAATTCACCCCTCCACTTT

D gene: NA
V gene: TRBV5-1
clone size: few
J gene: TRBJ1-2
CDR3 protein: CASRGGSVNYGYTF
CDR3 DNA: TGCGCCAGCCGCGGCGGTTCAGTCAACTATGGCTACACCTTC

D gene: NA
V gene: TRBV5-1
clone size: NA
J gene: TRBJ1-6
CDR3 protein: CASSPGGEDSPLHF
CDR3 DNA: TGCGCCAGCAGCCCGGGAGGGGAAGATTCACCCCTCCACTTT

D gene: NA
V gene: TRBV7-2
clone size: NA
J gene: TRBJ1-5
CDR3 protein: CASSPQWGGLSNQPQHF
CDR3 DNA: TGTGCCAGCAGCCCCCAGTGGGGGGGCTTGAGCAATCAGCCCCAGCATTTT

D gene: TRBD2
V gene: TRBV29-1
clone size: NA
J gene: TRBJ2-1
CDR3 protein: CSVEGTSGNEQFF
CDR3 DNA: TGCAGCGTTGAAGGGACTAGCGGGAATGAGCAGTTCTTC

D gene: NA
V gene: TRBV2
clone size: NA
J gene: TRBJ1-2
CDR3 protein: CATYKGVQDRNYGYTF
CDR3 DNA: TGTGCCACCTACAAGGGCGTACAGGACAGAAACTATGGCTACACCTTC

D gene: TRBD2
V gene: TRBV11-3
clone size: NA
J gene: TRBJ2-2
CDR3 protein: CASSPRAGTGELFF
CDR3 DNA: TGTGCCAGCAGCCCAAGAGCGGGAACCGGGGAGCTGTTTTTT

D gene: TRBD2
V gene: TRBV6-5
clone size: NA
J gene: TRBJ2-7
CDR3 protein: CASSYNGGRAVYEQYF
CDR3 DNA: TGTGCCAGCAGTTACAACGGGGGGAGGGCCGTATACGAGCAGTACTTC

D gene: NA
V gene: TRBV4-1
clone size: NA
J gene: TRBJ2-3
CDR3 protein: CASSQEEYSSTDTQYF
CDR3 DNA: TGCGCCAGCAGCCAAGAGGAGTACTCTAGCACAGATACGCAGTATTTT

D gene: TRBD1
V gene: TRBV11-2
clone size: NA
J gene: TRBJ2-5
CDR3 protein: CASSSPNLGTAQETQYF
CDR3 DNA: TGTGCCAGCAGCTCACCCAACCTCGGGACAGCCCAAGAGACCCAGTACTTC

D gene: TRBD1
V gene: TRBV18
clone size: NA
J gene: TRBJ1-5
CDR3 protein: CASSHRDRGNNQPQHF
CDR3 DNA: TGTGCCAGCTCACACAGGGACAGGGGAAACAATCAGCCCCAGCATTTT

D gene: TRBD2
V gene: TRBV27
clone size: NA
J gene: TRBJ2-7
CDR3 protein: CASSGTSGYEQYF
CDR3 DNA: TGTGCCAGCTCCGGGACTAGCGGCTACGAGCAGTACTTC

D gene: TRBD2
V gene: TRBV3-1/TRBV3-2
clone size: NA
J gene: TRBJ2-5
CDR3 protein: CASSLLGSGEGETQYF
CDR3 DNA: TGTGCCAGCAGCCTTCTGGGTAGCGGGGAAGGAGAGACCCAGTACTTC

D gene: TRBD2
V gene: TRBV4-1
clone size: NA
J gene: TRBJ2-5
CDR3 protein: CASSPGLAGASRETQYF
CDR3 DNA: TGCGCCAGCAGCCCCGGACTAGCGGGGGCTTCCCGGGAGACCCAGTACTTC

D gene: TRBD1
V gene: TRBV18
clone size: NA
J gene: TRBJ1-4
CDR3 protein: CASSIGQGSSTTHEKLFF
CDR3 DNA: TGTGCCAGCTCAATCGGACAGGGCTCCTCTACAACTCATGAAAAACTGTTTTTT

D gene: NA
V gene: TRBV6-5
clone size: NA
J gene: TRBJ2-1
CDR3 protein: CASSQTVYNEQFF
CDR3 DNA: TGTGCCAGCAGTCAGACAGTCTACAATGAGCAGTTCTTC

D gene: TRBD2
V gene: TRBV11-2
clone size: once
J gene: TRBJ2-5
CDR3 protein: CASSSRLAGRYQETQYF
CDR3 DNA: TGTGCCAGCAGCTCCCGACTAGCGGGGAGGTACCAAGAGACCCAGTACTTC

D gene: TRBD1
V gene: TRBV30
clone size: once
J gene: TRBJ1-1
CDR3 protein: CAWTLTGNIAEAFF
CDR3 DNA: TGTGCCTGGACTTTGACAGGGAATATCGCTGAAGCTTTCTTT

D gene: TRBD1
V gene: TRBV18
clone size: NA
J gene: TRBJ1-6
CDR3 protein: CASSPTGTAYNSPLHF
CDR3 DNA: TGTGCCAGCTCACCAACCGGGACAGCATATAATTCACCCCTCCACTTT

D gene: TRBD1
V gene: TRBV2
clone size: NA
J gene: TRBJ2-7
CDR3 protein: CASSEGQGAHEQYF
CDR3 DNA: TGTGCCAGCAGTGAAGGACAGGGGGCTCACGAGCAGTACTTC

D gene: TRBD2
V gene: TRBV9
clone size: once
J gene: TRBJ2-1
CDR3 protein: CASSPTSGGYNEQFF
CDR3 DNA: TGTGCCAGCAGCCCTACTAGCGGGGGGTACAATGAGCAGTTCTTC

D gene: TRBD1
V gene: TRBV2
clone size: once
J gene: TRBJ2-4
CDR3 protein: CASSEKQGLAKNIQYF
CDR3 DNA: TGTGCCAGCAGTGAGAAACAGGGGTTAGCCAAAAACATTCAGTACTTC

D gene: TRBD1
V gene: TRBV7-3
clone size: NA
J gene: TRBJ2-5
CDR3 protein: CASSPTGGREETQYF
CDR3 DNA: TGTGCCAGCAGCCCGACAGGGGGGCGCGAAGAGACCCAGTACTTC

D gene: NA
V gene: TRBV7-9
clone size: NA
J gene: TRBJ2-6
CDR3 protein: CAGQIPLSGANVLTF
CDR3 DNA: TGTGCCGGGCAGATTCCGCTCTCTGGGGCCAACGTCCTGACTTTC

D gene: TRBD1
V gene: TRBV18
clone size: once
J gene: TRBJ1-1
CDR3 protein: CASGQGLNTEAFF
CDR3 DNA: TGTGCCAGCGGACAGGGACTGAACACTGAAGCTTTCTTT

D gene: NA
V gene: TRBV7-2
clone size: NA
J gene: TRBJ1-5
CDR3 protein: CASSYDTANQPQHF
CDR3 DNA: TGTGCCAGCAGCTACGACACGGCGAATCAGCCCCAGCATTTT

D gene: TRBD2
V gene: TRBV10-1
clone size: NA
J gene: TRBJ2-2
CDR3 protein: CASSEPRDRTSGNGGELFF
CDR3 DNA: TGCGCCAGCAGTGAGCCTCGAGACAGGACTAGCGGGAATGGCGGGGAGCTGTTTTTT

D gene: TRBD1
V gene: TRBV3-1/TRBV3-2
clone size: NA
J gene: TRBJ2-5
CDR3 protein: CASSQDRPLGQISETQYF
CDR3 DNA: TGTGCCAGCAGCCAAGATCGCCCCCTGGGACAGATCTCAGAGACCCAGTACTTC

D gene: TRBD1
V gene: TRBV5-1
clone size: NA
J gene: TRBJ2-2
CDR3 protein: CASSLDPDRADTGELFF
CDR3 DNA: TGCGCCAGCAGCTTGGACCCAGACAGGGCCGACACCGGGGAGCTGTTTTTT

D gene: TRBD1
V gene: TRBV27
clone size: large
J gene: TRBJ1-5
CDR3 protein: CASSPTGSLMGNQPQHF
CDR3 DNA: TGTGCCAGCAGTCCGACAGGGTCCCTTATGGGCAATCAGCCCCAGCATTTT

D gene: TRBD1
V gene: TRBV6-5
clone size: NA
J gene: TRBJ1-1
CDR3 protein: CASSSTGGGSQAFF
CDR3 DNA: TGTGCCAGCAGTTCAACAGGGGGAGGCTCTCAAGCTTTCTTT

D gene: NA
V gene: TRBV5-1
clone size: NA
J gene: TRBJ2-7
CDR3 protein: CASSLARGSDEQYF
CDR3 DNA: TGCGCCAGCAGCTTGGCCCGGGGGAGCGACGAGCAGTACTTC

D gene: NA
V gene: TRBV27
clone size: NA
J gene: TRBJ2-5
CDR3 protein: CASSPSQGWRETQYF
CDR3 DNA: TGTGCCAGCAGTCCCTCACAGGGATGGAGGGAGACCCAGTACTTC

D gene: TRBD2
V gene: TRBV5-1
clone size: NA
J gene: TRBJ2-7
CDR3 protein: CASSLRKKRGVGCEQYF
CDR3 DNA: TGCGCCAGCAGCTTAAGAAAGAAGCGGGGGGTAGGTTGCGAGCAGTACTTC

D gene: TRBD2
V gene: TRBV5-1
clone size: NA
J gene: TRBJ2-3
CDR3 protein: CASSRTSGTLETQYF
CDR3 DNA: TGCGCCAGCAGCCGGACTAGCGGCACCCTCGAAACGCAGTATTTT

D gene: TRBD2
V gene: TRBV2
clone size: once
J gene: TRBJ2-1
CDR3 protein: CASKKRGATNEQFF
CDR3 DNA: TGTGCCAGCAAGAAGCGGGGGGCCACCAATGAGCAGTTCTTC

D gene: NA
V gene: TRBV2
clone size: NA
J gene: TRBJ2-6
CDR3 protein: CASSETRAGANVLTF
CDR3 DNA: TGTGCCAGCAGTGAAACACGGGCTGGGGCCAACGTCCTGACTTTC